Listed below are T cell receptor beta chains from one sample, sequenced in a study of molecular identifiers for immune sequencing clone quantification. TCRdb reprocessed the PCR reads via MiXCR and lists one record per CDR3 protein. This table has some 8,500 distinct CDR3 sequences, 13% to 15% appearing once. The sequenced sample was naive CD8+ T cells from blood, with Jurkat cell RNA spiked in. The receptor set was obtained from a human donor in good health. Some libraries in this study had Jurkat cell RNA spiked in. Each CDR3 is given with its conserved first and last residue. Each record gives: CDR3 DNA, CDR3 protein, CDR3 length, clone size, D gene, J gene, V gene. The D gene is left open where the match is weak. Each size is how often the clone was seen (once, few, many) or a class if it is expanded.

TGCGCCAGCAGCCAAGGGACTAGCGGGGTGGAGACCCAGTACTTC CASSQGTSGVETQYF 15 medium-sized TRBD2 TRBJ2-5 TRBV4-3
TGTGCCAGCAGCGCGGACCCGAGCTCCTACAATGAGCAGTTCTTC CASSADPSSYNEQFF 15 many NA TRBJ2-1 TRBV9
TGTGCCAGCAGTTTATTCCCTGGGGATTACAATGAGCAGTTCTTC CASSLFPGDYNEQFF 15 many NA TRBJ2-1 TRBV27
TGCGCCAGCAGCCAAGATCCGATAGCGGGGAGCACAGATACGCAGTATTTT CASSQDPIAGSTDTQYF 17 many TRBD2 TRBJ2-3 TRBV4-3
TGTGCCAGCAGCCTCCTAGGGCTAGAAGGCGGGGAGCTGTTTTTT CASSLLGLEGGELFF 15 medium-sized NA TRBJ2-2 TRBV5-6
TGTGCCAGCAGGGGGGAGTTACGCTACGAGCAGTACTTC CASRGELRYEQYF 13 few NA TRBJ2-7 TRBV2
TGCGCCAGCAGCTTTACAACGGGAGGTAGTGATACGCAGTATTTT CASSFTTGGSDTQYF 15 many TRBD2 TRBJ2-3 TRBV5-1
TGTGCCATCAGTGAGTCGGCCCAGGATGACTACGAGCAGTACTTC CAISESAQDDYEQYF 15 many NA TRBJ2-7 TRBV10-3
TGTGCCAGCAGCCCGGATAGACCGTGGAGGACTGAAGCTTTCTTT CASSPDRPWRTEAFF 15 medium-sized NA TRBJ1-1 TRBV6-2/TRBV6-3
TGTGCCAGCAGCTACAGAATAGCGGGAGATGGCAAAAACATTCAGTACTTC CASSYRIAGDGKNIQYF 17 many TRBD2 TRBJ2-4 TRBV7-6